A selection of T cell receptor beta chains follows, all from one sample in a study of lymphopenia after photon versus proton radiotherapy. Profiled with immunoSEQ multiplex PCR; TCRdb holds only in-frame clones, not every one. The sample contains about 160,000 clones, about nine tenths of which appear only once. The input for sequencing was peripheral blood, taken from a patient treated with photon-based radiotherapy. The source is a man over 45 with gastric cancer. The CDR3 runs from the conserved cysteine through the conserved F or W. A D gene is named only where the DNA matches it firmly. The listing skips clone size in some rows; elsewhere it reads once, few, many or a size class.

v_call: TRBV27; d_call: .; j_call: TRBJ2-3; clone_size: .; cdr3_nt: TGTGCCAGCAGTTCCCAACGACAGTACACAGATACGCAGTATTTT; cdr3_aa: CASSSQRQYTDTQYF
v_call: TRBV7-6; d_call: TRBD1; j_call: TRBJ2-3; clone_size: .; cdr3_nt: TGTGCCAGCAGCTTATCGACAGGGGTTGTCGCAGATACGCAGTATTTT; cdr3_aa: CASSLSTGVVADTQYF
v_call: TRBV6-4; d_call: .; j_call: TRBJ1-1; clone_size: .; cdr3_nt: TGTGCCAGCAGTGTTAATCAGAACACTGAAGCTTTCTTT; cdr3_aa: CASSVNQNTEAFF
v_call: TRBV6-1; d_call: .; j_call: TRBJ2-3; clone_size: .; cdr3_nt: TGTGCCAGCAGTGATTTTAGGGGCACAGATACGCAGTATTTT; cdr3_aa: CASSDFRGTDTQYF
v_call: TRBV7-2; d_call: .; j_call: TRBJ2-2; clone_size: .; cdr3_nt: TGTGCCAGCAGCTCCGGAGGGGGGCACACCGGGGAGCTGTTTTTT; cdr3_aa: CASSSGGGHTGELFF
v_call: TRBV5-6; d_call: .; j_call: TRBJ1-5; clone_size: .; cdr3_nt: TGTGCCAGCAGCTGGGGCCTGAATCAGCCCCAGCATTTT; cdr3_aa: CASSWGLNQPQHF
v_call: TRBV5-4; d_call: TRBD2; j_call: TRBJ2-3; clone_size: .; cdr3_nt: TGTGCCAGCAGCTCGGATACTAGCGGGAGTAGGGATACGCAGTATTTT; cdr3_aa: CASSSDTSGSRDTQYF
v_call: TRBV5-6; d_call: TRBD2; j_call: TRBJ2-7; clone_size: .; cdr3_nt: TGTGCCAGCAGCCAAAACTTAGCGGGAAACTACGAGCAGTACTTC; cdr3_aa: CASSQNLAGNYEQYF
v_call: TRBV10-3; d_call: .; j_call: TRBJ1-3; clone_size: few; cdr3_nt: TGTGCCATCAGTGCTTCAGGGTTAACTGGAAACACCATATATTTT; cdr3_aa: CAISASGLTGNTIYF
v_call: TRBV6-1; d_call: .; j_call: TRBJ2-7; clone_size: .; cdr3_nt: TGTGCCAGCAGAAACACCTACGAGCAGTACTTC; cdr3_aa: CASRNTYEQYF
v_call: TRBV2; d_call: .; j_call: TRBJ2-5; clone_size: .; cdr3_nt: TGTGCCAGCAGTGAAGTACGAGGGGAGGAGACCCAGTACTTC; cdr3_aa: CASSEVRGEETQYF
v_call: TRBV30; d_call: TRBD1; j_call: TRBJ1-3; clone_size: .; cdr3_nt: TGTGCCTGGAGTTTGGGACAGGCTGGAAACACCATATATTTT; cdr3_aa: CAWSLGQAGNTIYF
v_call: TRBV28; d_call: .; j_call: TRBJ1-1; clone_size: .; cdr3_nt: TGTGCCAGCAGTTTATCACGGGCGGAAGCTTTCTTT; cdr3_aa: CASSLSRAEAFF
v_call: TRBV29-1; d_call: .; j_call: TRBJ1-1; clone_size: .; cdr3_nt: TGCAGCGTTGTTCAGGGGAACACTGAAGCTTTCTTT; cdr3_aa: CSVVQGNTEAFF
v_call: TRBV30; d_call: TRBD2; j_call: TRBJ2-2; clone_size: once; cdr3_nt: TGTGCCTGGAGTGTACTCCCCGGACTAGCGGGAGGTAGGCGGGGCACCGGGGAGCTGTTTTTT; cdr3_aa: CAWSVLPGLAGGRRGTGELFF
v_call: TRBV30; d_call: .; j_call: TRBJ1-1; clone_size: .; cdr3_nt: TGTGCCTGGGCGGTAGACACTGAAGCTTTCTTT; cdr3_aa: CAWAVDTEAFF
v_call: TRBV27; d_call: TRBD1; j_call: TRBJ2-1; clone_size: .; cdr3_nt: TGTGCCAGCAGTTCCAACAGGGGCACTGAGCAGTTCTTC; cdr3_aa: CASSSNRGTEQFF
v_call: TRBV5-1; d_call: .; j_call: TRBJ2-7; clone_size: .; cdr3_nt: TGCGCCAGCAGCTTGTCTCAAGGGGGGCAGTACGAGCAGTACTTC; cdr3_aa: CASSLSQGGQYEQYF
v_call: TRBV19; d_call: .; j_call: TRBJ1-2; clone_size: .; cdr3_nt: TGTGCCAGTAGTATTGGAGGGGTGGCTAACTATGGCTACACCTTC; cdr3_aa: CASSIGGVANYGYTF
v_call: TRBV10-3; d_call: TRBD1; j_call: TRBJ1-5; clone_size: .; cdr3_nt: TGTGCCATCAGTGAGGACAGGGGCGGTCAGCCCCAGCATTTT; cdr3_aa: CAISEDRGGQPQHF
v_call: TRBV7-9; d_call: .; j_call: TRBJ1-3; clone_size: .; cdr3_nt: TGTGCCAGCAGCTTAGACGCCAGCCGCTCTGGAAACACCATATATTTT; cdr3_aa: CASSLDASRSGNTIYF
v_call: TRBV18; d_call: TRBD2; j_call: TRBJ2-7; clone_size: once; cdr3_nt: TGTGCCAGCTCACCGACCGGGACTAGCGTCTACGAGCAGTACTTC; cdr3_aa: CASSPTGTSVYEQYF
v_call: TRBV5-6; d_call: .; j_call: TRBJ2-2; clone_size: .; cdr3_nt: TGTGCCAGCAGCCCCAGACGGTCGAACACCGGGGAGCTGTTTTTT; cdr3_aa: CASSPRRSNTGELFF
v_call: TRBV18; d_call: .; j_call: TRBJ2-7; clone_size: .; cdr3_nt: TGTGCCAGCTCAATGGGGCAGGGGGGACTCTACGAGCAGTACTTC; cdr3_aa: CASSMGQGGLYEQYF
v_call: TRBV4-2; d_call: .; j_call: TRBJ2-1; clone_size: once; cdr3_nt: TGTGCCAGCAGCCAAGCGATCGGGAGTGAGGTCAATGAGCAGTTCTTC; cdr3_aa: CASSQAIGSEVNEQFF
v_call: TRBV15; d_call: TRBD1; j_call: TRBJ2-7; clone_size: .; cdr3_nt: TGTGCCACCAGCAAAACAGACAGGGGGCTAACCTACGAGCAGTACTTC; cdr3_aa: CATSKTDRGLTYEQYF
v_call: TRBV11-2; d_call: TRBD2; j_call: TRBJ2-5; clone_size: .; cdr3_nt: TGTGCCAGCAGCTTTGGGACTAGCGGAAGGGAGGAGACCCAGTACTTC; cdr3_aa: CASSFGTSGREETQYF
v_call: TRBV23-1; d_call: .; j_call: TRBJ2-2; clone_size: .; cdr3_nt: TGCGCCAGCAGTCAACCGGAAGGTCATCGGAGCACCGGGGAGCTGTTTTTT; cdr3_aa: CASSQPEGHRSTGELFF
v_call: TRBV29-1; d_call: TRBD1; j_call: TRBJ1-4; clone_size: .; cdr3_nt: TGCAGCGTGGGTGACAGGGGGCGAGGTGAAAAACTGTTTTTT; cdr3_aa: CSVGDRGRGEKLFF
v_call: TRBV27; d_call: .; j_call: TRBJ1-4; clone_size: .; cdr3_nt: TGTGCCAGCAGTTTTTCATGGGGGGCTAATGAAAAACTGTTTTTT; cdr3_aa: CASSFSWGANEKLFF
v_call: TRBV2; d_call: .; j_call: TRBJ1-2; clone_size: .; cdr3_nt: TGTGCCAGCAGTGAAGCAACTGGCTACACCTTC; cdr3_aa: CASSEATGYTF
v_call: TRBV5-1; d_call: .; j_call: TRBJ1-3; clone_size: .; cdr3_nt: TGCGCCAGCAGCTTGGTAACGGGACGGCTCTCTGGAAACACCATATATTTT; cdr3_aa: CASSLVTGRLSGNTIYF
v_call: TRBV5-1; d_call: TRBD2; j_call: TRBJ2-3; clone_size: .; cdr3_nt: TGCGCCAGCAGCCCTGGGGGCCTAGCGGGAGCGGGAGATACGCAGTATTTT; cdr3_aa: CASSPGGLAGAGDTQYF
v_call: TRBV5-4; d_call: TRBD1; j_call: TRBJ2-5; clone_size: .; cdr3_nt: TGTGCCAGCAGCGCCGTACAGGGGGCTTGGGAGACCCAGTACTTC; cdr3_aa: CASSAVQGAWETQYF
v_call: TRBV5-6; d_call: TRBD2; j_call: TRBJ2-7; clone_size: .; cdr3_nt: TGTGCCAGCAGCCGCCGTGGGGGGGATCCCTACGAGCAGTACTTC; cdr3_aa: CASSRRGGDPYEQYF
v_call: TRBV10-3; d_call: .; j_call: TRBJ1-1; clone_size: .; cdr3_nt: TGTGCCATCAGTGATCCGGGGGCGAGTAACACTGAAGCTTTCTTT; cdr3_aa: CAISDPGASNTEAFF
v_call: TRBV7-9; d_call: .; j_call: TRBJ2-1; clone_size: .; cdr3_nt: TGTGCCAGCAGCAGGGGCGGGGACTCCTACAATGAGCAGTTCTTC; cdr3_aa: CASSRGGDSYNEQFF
v_call: TRBV2; d_call: TRBD1; j_call: TRBJ2-7; clone_size: .; cdr3_nt: TGTGCCAGCAGGGGACAGGGGTACGAGCAGTACTTC; cdr3_aa: CASRGQGYEQYF
v_call: TRBV2; d_call: .; j_call: TRBJ2-1; clone_size: few; cdr3_nt: TGTGCCAGCACCGAATACAATGAGCAGTTCTTC; cdr3_aa: CASTEYNEQFF
v_call: TRBV7-2; d_call: .; j_call: TRBJ2-6; clone_size: .; cdr3_nt: TGTGCCAGCAGCTTAAGGCCGCAGGCTGGGGCCAACGTCCTGACTTTC; cdr3_aa: CASSLRPQAGANVLTF
v_call: TRBV29-1; d_call: TRBD2; j_call: TRBJ2-3; clone_size: .; cdr3_nt: TGCAGCGTTCAGGGCGGGAGGGCCTCAGATACGCAGTATTTT; cdr3_aa: CSVQGGRASDTQYF
v_call: TRBV7-9; d_call: .; j_call: TRBJ2-2; clone_size: once; cdr3_nt: TGTGCCAGCAGCTTGCCCCCGGGCAGGTCTTTGACCGGGGAGCTGTTTTTT; cdr3_aa: CASSLPPGRSLTGELFF
v_call: TRBV15; d_call: TRBD1; j_call: TRBJ1-1; clone_size: .; cdr3_nt: TGTGCCACCAGCGGCATTTGGACGGGACAGATGAACACTGAAGCTTTCTTT; cdr3_aa: CATSGIWTGQMNTEAFF
v_call: TRBV2; d_call: TRBD1; j_call: TRBJ2-1; clone_size: .; cdr3_nt: TGTGCCACCAGTAGGACAGGGTCTAGAAATGAGCAGTTCTTC; cdr3_aa: CATSRTGSRNEQFF
v_call: TRBV6-5; d_call: .; j_call: TRBJ1-3; clone_size: few; cdr3_nt: TGTGCCAGCAGCACCTTGGACATCGGAGGAAACACCATATATTTT; cdr3_aa: CASSTLDIGGNTIYF
v_call: TRBV7-2; d_call: .; j_call: TRBJ2-7; clone_size: .; cdr3_nt: TGTGCCAGCAGCTCAGAACAAACAACGTGGGGGAGAGGCGACGAGCAGTACTTC; cdr3_aa: CASSSEQTTWGRGDEQYF
v_call: TRBV11-2; d_call: TRBD2; j_call: TRBJ2-2; clone_size: once; cdr3_nt: TGTGCCAGCAGCTTAGGCGGGAGCCGGACCGGGGAGCTGTTTTTT; cdr3_aa: CASSLGGSRTGELFF
v_call: TRBV27; d_call: .; j_call: TRBJ2-3; clone_size: .; cdr3_nt: TGTGCCAGCAGTCCCCGACTAGGACCCACTAGCACAGATACGCAGTATTTT; cdr3_aa: CASSPRLGPTSTDTQYF
v_call: TRBV7-2; d_call: TRBD2; j_call: TRBJ2-7; clone_size: .; cdr3_nt: TGTGCCAGCAGCTTAGGATTACGGCTAGCGGGGGAGCAGTACTTC; cdr3_aa: CASSLGLRLAGEQYF
v_call: TRBV9; d_call: .; j_call: TRBJ2-7; clone_size: .; cdr3_nt: TGTGCCAGCAGCCCTCACCGGGACAACTACGAGCAGTACTTC; cdr3_aa: CASSPHRDNYEQYF
v_call: TRBV19; d_call: .; j_call: TRBJ1-3; clone_size: once; cdr3_nt: TGTGCCAGAAAGATTCGTAACAGTCTCTCTGGAAACACCATATATTTT; cdr3_aa: CARKIRNSLSGNTIYF
v_call: TRBV11-3; d_call: TRBD1; j_call: TRBJ2-2; clone_size: .; cdr3_nt: TGTGCCAGCAGCTCCGGGACAGCGATGGGGGAGCTGTTTTTT; cdr3_aa: CASSSGTAMGELFF